This TCR beta chain was sequenced during a study of blood T cells in healthy people across ages. A second PCR of about 7 to 11 cycles used a sample-barcoded 5' primer and a J-beta primer mix. TCRdb re-called the 5' RACE reads through MiXCR, storing one row per CDR3 protein. This repertoire shows some 1.4 million distinct CDR3 sequences, approximately 40% found once; its top ten account for around 8%. The J segment lost 9 bases and the V segment lost 4 bases, leaving 15 bases of the junction unmatched. Germline loops: CDR1 SGDLS, CDR2 YYNGEE. The CDR3 length is 15 residues. The gene calls are TRBV9 and TRBJ2-5, with TRBD2 matching 7 bases. The sequenced sample consisted of blood. The clonotype was recovered from a woman aged 18-29 years in good health. In DNA form, the CDR3 reads TGTGCCAGCAGCCCACCCGACAGACCTCGGGAGGCCCAGTACTTC. Residues: CASSPPDRPREAQYF.